This T cell receptor beta chain was sequenced in a study of blood T cell repertoires in COVID-19. Across the study: From the United States, Italy and Spain came samples of acute and convalescent COVID-19.

Profiling relied on immunoSEQ multiplex PCR, and the TCRdb table lists in-frame clones only, not all of them. This sample yields about 81,000 clones, of which roughly 88% are seen a single time; about 7.3% belongs to the top ten. The germline gives CDR1 LGHDT, CDR2 YNNKEL (reference sequence). V shed 1 base and J shed 0 bases, with 14 bases lying between them. The CDR3 has 17 residues. The sequence was obtained from a man in his sixties or seventies with acute or convalescent COVID-19. The sequenced sample consisted of peripheral blood. V and J are TRBV3-1 (or the pseudogene TRBV3-2) and TRBJ2-3; D not resolved. CDR3 amino acids: CASSQALILTSTDTQYF. The CDR3 coding sequence is TGTGCCAGCAGCCAAGCTTTGATACTAACTAGCACAGATACGCAGTATTTT.